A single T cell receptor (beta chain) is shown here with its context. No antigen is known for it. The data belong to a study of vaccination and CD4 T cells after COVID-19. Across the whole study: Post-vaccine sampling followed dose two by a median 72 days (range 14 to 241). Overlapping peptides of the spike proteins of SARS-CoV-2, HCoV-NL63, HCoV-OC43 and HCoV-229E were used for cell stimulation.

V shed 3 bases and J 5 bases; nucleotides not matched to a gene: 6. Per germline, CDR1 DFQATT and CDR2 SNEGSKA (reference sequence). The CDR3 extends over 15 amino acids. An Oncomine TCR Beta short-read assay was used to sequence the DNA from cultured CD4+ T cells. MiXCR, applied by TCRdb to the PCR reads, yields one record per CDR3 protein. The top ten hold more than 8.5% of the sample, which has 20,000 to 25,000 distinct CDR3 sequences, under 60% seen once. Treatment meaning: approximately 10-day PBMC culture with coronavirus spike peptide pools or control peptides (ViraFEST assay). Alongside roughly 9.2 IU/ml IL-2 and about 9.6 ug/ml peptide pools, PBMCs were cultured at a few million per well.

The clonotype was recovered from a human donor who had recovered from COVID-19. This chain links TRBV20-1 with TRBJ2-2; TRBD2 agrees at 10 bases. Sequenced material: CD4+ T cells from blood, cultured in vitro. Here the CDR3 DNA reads TGCAGTGCTAGGTTTAGCGGGAGGAGGACCGGGGAGCTGTTTTTT. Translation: CSARFSGRRTGELFF.